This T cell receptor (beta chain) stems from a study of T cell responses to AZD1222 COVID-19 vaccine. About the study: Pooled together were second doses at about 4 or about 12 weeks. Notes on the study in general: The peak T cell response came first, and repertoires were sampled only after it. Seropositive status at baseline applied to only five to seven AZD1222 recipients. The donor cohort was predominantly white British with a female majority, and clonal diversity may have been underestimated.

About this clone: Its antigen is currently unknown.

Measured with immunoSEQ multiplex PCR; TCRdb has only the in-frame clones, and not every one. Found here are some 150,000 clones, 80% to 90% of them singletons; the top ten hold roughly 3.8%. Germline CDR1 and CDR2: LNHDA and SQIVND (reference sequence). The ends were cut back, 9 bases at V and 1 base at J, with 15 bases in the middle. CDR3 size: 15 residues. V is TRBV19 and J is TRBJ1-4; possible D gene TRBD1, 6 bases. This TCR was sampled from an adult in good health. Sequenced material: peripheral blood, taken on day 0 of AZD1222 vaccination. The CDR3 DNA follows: TGTGCCAGCCGCCTCCTACAGGGAACTAATGAAAAACTGTTTTTT. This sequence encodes CASRLLQGTNEKLFF.